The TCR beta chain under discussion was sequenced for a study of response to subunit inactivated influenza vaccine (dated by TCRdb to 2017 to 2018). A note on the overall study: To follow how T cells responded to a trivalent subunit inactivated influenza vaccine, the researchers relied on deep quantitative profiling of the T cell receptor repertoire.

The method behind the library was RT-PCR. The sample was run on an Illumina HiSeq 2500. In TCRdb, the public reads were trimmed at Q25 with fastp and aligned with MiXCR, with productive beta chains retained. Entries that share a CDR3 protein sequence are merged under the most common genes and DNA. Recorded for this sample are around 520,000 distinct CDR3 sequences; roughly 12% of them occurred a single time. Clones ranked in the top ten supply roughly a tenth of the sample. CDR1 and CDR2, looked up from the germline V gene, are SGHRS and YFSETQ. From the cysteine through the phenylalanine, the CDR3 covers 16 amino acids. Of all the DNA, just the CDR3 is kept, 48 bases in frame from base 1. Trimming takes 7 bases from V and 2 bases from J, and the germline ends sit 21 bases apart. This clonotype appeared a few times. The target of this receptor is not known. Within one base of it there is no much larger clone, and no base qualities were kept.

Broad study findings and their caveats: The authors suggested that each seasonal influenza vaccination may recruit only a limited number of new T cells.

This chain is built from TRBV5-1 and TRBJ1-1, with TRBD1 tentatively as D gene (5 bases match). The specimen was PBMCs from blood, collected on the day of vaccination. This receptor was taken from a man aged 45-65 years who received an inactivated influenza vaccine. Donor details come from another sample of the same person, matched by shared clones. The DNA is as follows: TGCGCCAGCCGACAGACAACACCTTCCATAAACACTGAAGCTTTCTTT. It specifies CASRQTTPSINTEAFF.